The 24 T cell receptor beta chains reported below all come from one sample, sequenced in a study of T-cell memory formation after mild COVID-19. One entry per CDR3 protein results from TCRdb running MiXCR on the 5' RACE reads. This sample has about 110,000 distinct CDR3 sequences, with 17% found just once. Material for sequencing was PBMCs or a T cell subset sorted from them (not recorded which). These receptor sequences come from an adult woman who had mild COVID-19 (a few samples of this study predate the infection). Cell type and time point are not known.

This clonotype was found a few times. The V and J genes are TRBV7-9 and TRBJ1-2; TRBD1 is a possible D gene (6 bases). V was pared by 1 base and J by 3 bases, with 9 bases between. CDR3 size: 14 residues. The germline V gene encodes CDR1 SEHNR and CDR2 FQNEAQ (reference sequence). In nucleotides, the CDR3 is TGTGCCAGCAGCTTAGAACAGGGCTACTATGGCTACACCTTC. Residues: CASSLEQGYYGYTF.

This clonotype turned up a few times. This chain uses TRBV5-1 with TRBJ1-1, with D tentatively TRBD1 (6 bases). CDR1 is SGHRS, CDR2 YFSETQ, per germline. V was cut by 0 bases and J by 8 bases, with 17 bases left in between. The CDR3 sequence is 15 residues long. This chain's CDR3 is CASSLVSSTGTEAFF. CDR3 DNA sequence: TGCGCCAGCAGCTTGGTCAGTTCCACTGGGACAGAAGCTTTCTTT. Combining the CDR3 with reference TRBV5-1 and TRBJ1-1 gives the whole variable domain KAGVTQTPRYLIKTRGQQVTLSCSPISGHRSVSWYQQTPGQGLQFLFEYFSETQRNKGNFPGRFSGRQFSNSRSEMNVSTLELGDSALYLCASSLVSSTGTEAFFGQGTRLTVV.

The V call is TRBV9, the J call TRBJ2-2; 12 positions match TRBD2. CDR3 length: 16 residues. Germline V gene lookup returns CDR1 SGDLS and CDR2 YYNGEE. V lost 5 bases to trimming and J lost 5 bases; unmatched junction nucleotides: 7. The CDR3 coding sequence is TGTGCCAGCAGTCCTCCTAGCGGGAGGGGGACCGGGGAGCTGTTTTTT. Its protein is CASSPPSGRGTGELFF. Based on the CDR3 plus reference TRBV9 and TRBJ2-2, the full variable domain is DSGVTQTPKHLITATGQRVTLRCSPRSGDLSVYWYQQSLDQGLQFLIQYYNGEERAKGNILERFSAQQFPDLHSELNLSSLELGDSALYFCASSPPSGRGTGELFFGEGSRLTVL.

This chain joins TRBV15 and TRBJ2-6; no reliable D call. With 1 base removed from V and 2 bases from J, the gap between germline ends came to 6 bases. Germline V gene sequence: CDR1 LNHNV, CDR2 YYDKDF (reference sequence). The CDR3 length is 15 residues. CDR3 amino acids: CATSRAGPGANVLTF. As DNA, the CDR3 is TGTGCCACCAGCAGAGCCGGACCTGGGGCCAACGTCCTGACTTTC.

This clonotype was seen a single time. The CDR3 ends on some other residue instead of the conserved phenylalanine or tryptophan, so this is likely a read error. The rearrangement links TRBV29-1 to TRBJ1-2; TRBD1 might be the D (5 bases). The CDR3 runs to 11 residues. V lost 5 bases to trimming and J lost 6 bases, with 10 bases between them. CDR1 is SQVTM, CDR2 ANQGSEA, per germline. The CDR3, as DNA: TGCAGCGTTCCGGGACGGGATGGCTACACCTTA. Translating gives CSVPGRDGYTL.

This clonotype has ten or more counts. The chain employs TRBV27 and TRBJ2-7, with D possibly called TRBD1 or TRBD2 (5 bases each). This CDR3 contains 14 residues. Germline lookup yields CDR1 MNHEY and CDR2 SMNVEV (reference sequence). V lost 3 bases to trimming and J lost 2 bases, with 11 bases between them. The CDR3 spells CASSFRGGPYEQYF. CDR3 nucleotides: TGTGCCAGCAGTTTCCGTGGGGGACCCTACGAGCAGTACTTC.

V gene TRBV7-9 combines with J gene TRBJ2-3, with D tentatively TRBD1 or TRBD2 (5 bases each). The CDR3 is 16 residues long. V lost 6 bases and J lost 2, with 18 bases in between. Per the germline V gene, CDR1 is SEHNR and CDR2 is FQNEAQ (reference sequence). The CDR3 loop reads CASSPPGAPDTDTQYF. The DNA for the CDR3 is TGTGCCAGCAGTCCTCCCGGGGCCCCAGACACAGATACGCAGTATTTT.

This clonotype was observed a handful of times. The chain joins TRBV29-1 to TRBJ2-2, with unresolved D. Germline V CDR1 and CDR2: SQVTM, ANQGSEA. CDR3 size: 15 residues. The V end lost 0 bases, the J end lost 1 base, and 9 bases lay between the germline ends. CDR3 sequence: CSVEEGNLNTGELFF. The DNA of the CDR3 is TGCAGCGTTGAAGAGGGGAATTTGAACACCGGGGAGCTGTTTTTT.

CDR3 nucleotide sequence: TGCGCCAGCAGCCTCCGGGACAGGGGTGGCTACACCTTC. Protein: CASSLRDRGGYTF. The chain is built from TRBV5-1 and TRBJ1-2; TRBD1 matches 10 bases. The CDR3 runs to 13 residues. The J segment lost 7 bases and the V segment lost 4 bases, leaving 4 bases of the junction unmatched. Germline V gene lookup returns CDR1 SGHRS and CDR2 YFSETQ.

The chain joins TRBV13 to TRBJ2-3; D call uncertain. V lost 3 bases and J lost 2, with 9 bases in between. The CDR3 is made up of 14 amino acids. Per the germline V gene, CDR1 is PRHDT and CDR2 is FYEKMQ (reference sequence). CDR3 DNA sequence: TGTGCCAGCAGCTTTTTTAGAGACACAGATACGCAGTATTTT. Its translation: CASSFFRDTDTQYF.

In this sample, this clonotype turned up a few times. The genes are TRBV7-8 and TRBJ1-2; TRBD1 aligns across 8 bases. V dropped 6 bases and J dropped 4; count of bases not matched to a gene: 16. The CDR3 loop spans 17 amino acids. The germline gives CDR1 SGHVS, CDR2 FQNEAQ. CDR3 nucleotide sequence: TGTGCCAGCAGTCCAAGCCCCCCGGACAGGGCCCTCTATGGCTACACCTTC. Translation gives CASSPSPPDRALYGYTF. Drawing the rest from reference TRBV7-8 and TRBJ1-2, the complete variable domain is GAGVSQSPRYKVAKRGQDVALRCDPISGHVSLFWYQQALGQGPEFLTYFQNEAQLDKSGLPSDRFFAERPEGSVSTLKIQRTQQEDSAVYLCASSPSPPDRALYGYTFGSGTRLTVV.

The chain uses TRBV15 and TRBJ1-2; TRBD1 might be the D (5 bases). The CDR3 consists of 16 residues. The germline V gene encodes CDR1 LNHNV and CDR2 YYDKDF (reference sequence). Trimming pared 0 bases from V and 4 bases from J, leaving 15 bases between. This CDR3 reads CATSREHPPGAYGYTF. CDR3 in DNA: TGTGCCACCAGCAGAGAACACCCCCCCGGGGCCTATGGCTACACCTTC.

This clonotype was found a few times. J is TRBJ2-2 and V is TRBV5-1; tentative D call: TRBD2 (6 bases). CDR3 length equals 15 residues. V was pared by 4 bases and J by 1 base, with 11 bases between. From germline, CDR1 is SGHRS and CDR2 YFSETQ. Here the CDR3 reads CASSRELGNTGELFF. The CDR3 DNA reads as TGCGCCAGCAGCCGGGAGCTAGGGAACACCGGGGAGCTGTTTTTT.

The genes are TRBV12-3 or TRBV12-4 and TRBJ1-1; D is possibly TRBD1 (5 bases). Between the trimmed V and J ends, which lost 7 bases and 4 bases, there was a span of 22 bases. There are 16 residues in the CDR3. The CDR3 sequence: CASTPTGTRGFTEAFF. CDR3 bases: TGTGCCAGCACCCCGACCGGGACCCGGGGGTTCACTGAAGCTTTCTTT.

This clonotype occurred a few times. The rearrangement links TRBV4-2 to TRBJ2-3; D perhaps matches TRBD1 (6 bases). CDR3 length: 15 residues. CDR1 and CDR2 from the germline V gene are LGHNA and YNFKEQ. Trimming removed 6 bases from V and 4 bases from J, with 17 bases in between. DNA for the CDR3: TGTGCCAGCAGTGTAACGGACAGCTATTCAGATACGCAGTATTTT. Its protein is CASSVTDSYSDTQYF.

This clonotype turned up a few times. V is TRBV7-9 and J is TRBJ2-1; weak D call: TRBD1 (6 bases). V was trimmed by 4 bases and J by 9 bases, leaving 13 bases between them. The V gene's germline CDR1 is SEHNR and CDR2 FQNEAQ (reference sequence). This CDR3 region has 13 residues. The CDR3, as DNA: TGTGCCAGCAGCTCACCAGGGGATCGTGAGCAGTTCTTC. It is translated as CASSSPGDREQFF. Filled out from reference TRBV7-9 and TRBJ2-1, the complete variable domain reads DTGVSQNPRHKITKRGQNVTFRCDPISEHNRLYWYRQTLGQGPEFLTYFQNEAQLEKSRLLSDRFSAERPKGSFSTLEIQRTEQGDSAMYLCASSSPGDREQFFGPGTRLTVL.

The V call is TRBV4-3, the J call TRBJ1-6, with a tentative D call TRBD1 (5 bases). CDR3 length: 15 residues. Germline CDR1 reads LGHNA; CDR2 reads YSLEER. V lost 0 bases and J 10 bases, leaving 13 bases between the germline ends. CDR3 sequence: CASSQESGSYSPLHF. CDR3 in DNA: TGCGCCAGCAGCCAAGAATCAGGGTCCTACTCACCCCTCCACTTT.

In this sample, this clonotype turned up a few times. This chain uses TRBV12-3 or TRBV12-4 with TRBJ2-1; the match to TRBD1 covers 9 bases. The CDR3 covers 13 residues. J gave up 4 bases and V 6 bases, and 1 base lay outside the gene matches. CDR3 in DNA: TGTGCCAGCAGGGACAGGGGTTACAATGAGCAGTTCTTC. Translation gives CASRDRGYNEQFF.

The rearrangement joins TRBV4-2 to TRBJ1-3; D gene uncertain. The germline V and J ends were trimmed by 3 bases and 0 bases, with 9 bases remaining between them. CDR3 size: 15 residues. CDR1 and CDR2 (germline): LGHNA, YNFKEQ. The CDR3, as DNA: TGTGCCAGCAGCCAGGACGTACTCTCTGGAAACACCATATATTTT. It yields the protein CASSQDVLSGNTIYF.

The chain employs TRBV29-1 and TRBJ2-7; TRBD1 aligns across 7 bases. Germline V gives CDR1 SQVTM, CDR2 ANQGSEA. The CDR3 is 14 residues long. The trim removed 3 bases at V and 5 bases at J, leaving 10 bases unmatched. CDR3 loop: CSVEARNRGHEQYF. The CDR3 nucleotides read TGCAGCGTTGAGGCCCGTAACAGGGGACACGAGCAGTACTTC.

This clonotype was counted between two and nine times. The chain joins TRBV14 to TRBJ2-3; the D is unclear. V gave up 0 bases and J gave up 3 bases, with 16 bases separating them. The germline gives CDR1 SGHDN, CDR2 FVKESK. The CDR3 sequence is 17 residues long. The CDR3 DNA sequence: TGTGCCAGCAGCCAAGACCCACCTTGGGAAGGTACAGATACGCAGTATTTT. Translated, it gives CASSQDPPWEGTDTQYF.

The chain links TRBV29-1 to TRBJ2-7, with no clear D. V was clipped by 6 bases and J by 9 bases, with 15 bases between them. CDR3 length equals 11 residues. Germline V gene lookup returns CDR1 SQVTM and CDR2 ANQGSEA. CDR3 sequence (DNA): TGCAGCGTCCCTAGGCCCGAAGGGCAGTACTTC. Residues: CSVPRPEGQYF.

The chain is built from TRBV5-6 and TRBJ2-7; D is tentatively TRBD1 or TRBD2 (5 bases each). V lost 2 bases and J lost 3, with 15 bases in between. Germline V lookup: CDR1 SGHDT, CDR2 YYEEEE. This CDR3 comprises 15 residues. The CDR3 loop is CASSLGVYGVYEQYF. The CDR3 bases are TGTGCCAGCAGCTTAGGGGTATACGGGGTCTACGAGCAGTACTTC.

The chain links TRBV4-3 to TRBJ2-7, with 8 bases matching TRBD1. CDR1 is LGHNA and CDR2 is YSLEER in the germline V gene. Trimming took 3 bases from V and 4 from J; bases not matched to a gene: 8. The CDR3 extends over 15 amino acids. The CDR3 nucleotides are TGCGCCAGCAGCCAGGAGACAGGGGCGTCTTACGAGCAGTACTTC. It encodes CASSQETGASYEQYF.